The 17 T cell receptor beta chains presented below share a single source sample, sequenced in a study of cytomegalovirus exposure and HLA in healthy donors. Data came from immunoSEQ multiplex PCR; TCRdb stores just in-frame clones and leaves some out. This table has about 120,000 clones, 75% to 90% appearing once. The sequenced sample was PBMCs. The receptors originated from a woman under 30 in good health and CMV-seronegative.

The chain links TRBV7-9 to TRBJ2-4, with 8 bases aligning to TRBD1. The CDR3 sequence is 16 residues long. J lost 0 bases, V lost 5 bases, and 6 bases had no gene match. The germline gives CDR1 SEHNR, CDR2 FQNEAQ (reference sequence). Here the CDR3 DNA reads TGTGCCAGCAGCCAGACAGGGGTACTAGCCAAAAACATTCAGTACTTC. Translated: CASSQTGVLAKNIQYF.

The chain has TRBV30 and TRBJ2-7; tentative D call: TRBD2 (6 bases). Trimming stripped 0 bases from V and 5 bases from J, with 14 bases between. Germline lookup yields CDR1 GTSNPN and CDR2 SVGIG (reference sequence). The CDR3 totals 14 residues. In DNA, the CDR3 is TGTGCCTGGAGTGTTGGGGGGAGAGAAAACGAGCAGTACTTC. This gives the protein CAWSVGGRENEQYF.

The chain carries TRBV7-2 and TRBJ2-3; a possible D gene is TRBD2 (5 bases). This CDR3 spans 14 amino acids. In germline, CDR1 is SGHTA, CDR2 FQGNSA. The V gene lost 2 bases and the J gene lost 2 bases, with 8 bases spanning the gap. CDR3 sequence reads: CASSLTGSTDTQYF. DNA of the CDR3: TGTGCCAGCAGCTTAACGGGGTCCACAGATACGCAGTATTTT.

The J gene is TRBJ2-6, the V gene TRBV28, with 7 nucleotides matching TRBD1. Germline V gene lookup returns CDR1 MDHEN and CDR2 SYDVKM. This CDR3 is built from 17 residues. The J segment lost 1 base and the V segment lost 5 bases, leaving 8 bases of the junction unmatched. In DNA form, the CDR3 reads TGTGCCAGCAGTACCCTTATGACAGGGTCTGGGGCCAACGTCCTGACTTTC. Its translation: CASSTLMTGSGANVLTF.

The gene calls are TRBV7-2 and TRBJ2-7; 11 positions agree with TRBD2. The CDR3 runs to 15 residues. CDR1 and CDR2 (germline): SGHTA, FQGNSA. The junction had 9 bases not matched to a gene; V was cut back by 5 bases and J by 6 bases. Written as DNA, the CDR3 is TGTGCCAGCAGCCCCGTTGCCCTAGCGGGAGGCGAGCAGTACTTC. This translates into CASSPVALAGGEQYF.

This rearrangement joins TRBV9 to TRBJ1-1; 7 positions match TRBD1. The germline gives CDR1 SGDLS, CDR2 YYNGEE. This CDR3 spans 16 amino acids. V trimming: 2 bases; J trimming: 0 bases; junction bases outside the gene matches: 7. CDR3 DNA sequence: TGTGCCAGCAGCGTCACACAGGGGCGACTGAACACTGAAGCTTTCTTT. Translating it yields CASSVTQGRLNTEAFF.

This chain connects TRBV27 to TRBJ1-4; no clear D. The CDR3 is 13 amino acids. Trimming left V 4 bases short and J 4 bases short, with 7 bases between. CDR1 and CDR2 from the germline V gene are MNHEY and SMNVEV (reference sequence). The CDR3 DNA reads TGTGCCAGCAGTTACCAGTATAATGAAAAACTGTTTTTT. Translation gives CASSYQYNEKLFF.

J is TRBJ1-1 and V is TRBV6-5; D not resolved. The germline V gene has CDR1 MNHEY and CDR2 SVGAGI. V was clipped by 6 bases and J by 8 bases, with 16 bases between them. This CDR3 comprises 13 residues. CDR3 nucleotides: TGTGCCAGCAGACAACCGGGGTCCTCAGAAGCTTTCTTT. Amino acid sequence: CASRQPGSSEAFF.

The V and J genes are TRBV18 and TRBJ2-1; 9 positions match TRBD1. CDR3 length equals 16 residues. Per germline, CDR1 KGHSH and CDR2 LQKENI. V trimming: 3 bases; J trimming: 5 bases; junction bases outside the gene matches: 8. The CDR3 DNA sequence: TGTGCCAGCTCACCCTACAGGGGGCGCTTGGACAATGAGCAGTTCTTC. Its translation: CASSPYRGRLDNEQFF.

This chain connects TRBV5-4 to TRBJ2-1, with 7 bases lining up with TRBD2. CDR3 size: 15 residues. Trimming removed 4 bases from V and 10 bases from J; junction bases left unmatched: 14. Germline assignment: CDR1 SGHNT and CDR2 YYREEE (reference sequence). The CDR3 bases are TGTGCCAGCAGCCCCCATGAGCGGGGCCCCTCAGAGCAGTTCTTC. Its protein is CASSPHERGPSEQFF.

The J gene is TRBJ1-1, the V gene TRBV5-4; 10 bases align to TRBD1. Germline V gene lookup returns CDR1 SGHNT and CDR2 YYREEE (reference sequence). V gave up 4 bases and J gave up 7 bases; unmatched junction bases: 10. The CDR3 loop spans 15 amino acids. In nucleotides, the CDR3 is TGTGCCAGCAGCCGAGACGACAGGGGGCGCGGTGAAGCTTTCTTT. Translated, it gives CASSRDDRGRGEAFF.

CDR3: CAISELASGGETQYF. The CDR3 DNA follows: TGTGCCATCAGTGAGTTAGCTAGCGGGGGGGAGACCCAGTACTTC. This sequence joins TRBV10-3 and TRBJ2-5; 11 bases line up with TRBD2. CDR1 and CDR2 from the germline V gene are ENHRY and SYGVKD. V trimming: 1 base; J trimming: 5 bases; junction bases outside the gene matches: 3. This CDR3 is 15 amino acids long.

This sequence joins TRBV4-2 and TRBJ2-3; 7 bases map to TRBD1. Germline V gene lookup returns CDR1 LGHNA and CDR2 YNFKEQ. The CDR3 is made up of 15 amino acids. V shed 2 bases and J 5 bases; nucleotides not matched to a gene: 7. CDR3 region: CASSQLGTEVDTQYF. CDR3 in DNA: TGTGCCAGCAGCCAACTCGGGACAGAAGTAGATACGCAGTATTTT.

The CDR3 DNA follows: TGTGCCAGCAGCCCTAAAACCTACAGGGGTAAGGGCACCGGGGAGCTGTTTTTT. Translated: CASSPKTYRGKGTGELFF. The V gene is TRBV7-9, the J gene TRBJ2-2; TRBD1 matches 7 bases. Germline V gives CDR1 SEHNR, CDR2 FQNEAQ (reference sequence). The CDR3 loop spans 18 amino acids. V was pared by 5 bases and J by 4 bases, with 16 bases of the junction left unmatched.

In this sample, this clone turned up once. CDR3 DNA: TGTGCCAGCAGCTTAGACAGGGTAAATGAAAAACTGTTTTTT. It yields the protein CASSLDRVNEKLFF. The rearrangement links TRBV7-8 to TRBJ1-4; tentatively, D is TRBD1 (6 bases). V dropped 1 base and J dropped 5 bases, with 8 bases sitting between them. This CDR3 is 14 amino acids long. Germline V CDR1 and CDR2: SGHVS, FQNEAQ.

This rearrangement joins TRBV28 to TRBJ1-1, with D hard to call. The CDR3 loop spans 14 amino acids. Looked up from germline, CDR1 is MDHEN and CDR2 is SYDVKM. Between the trimmed V and J ends, which lost 4 bases and 0 bases, there was a span of 9 bases. CDR3 sequence (DNA): TGTGCCAGCAGTTCCCAGTACATGAACACTGAAGCTTTCTTT. Translation: CASSSQYMNTEAFF.

The V call is TRBV18, the J call TRBJ1-4, with unresolved D. The CDR3 has 15 amino acids. Trimming shortened V by 3 bases and J by 7 bases, and 15 bases separated the two germline ends. Germline V gene lookup returns CDR1 KGHSH and CDR2 LQKENI. The CDR3 region has the DNA TGTGCCAGCTCACCCCGGACCGGGAGAGGTGAAAAACTGTTTTTT. Translating gives CASSPRTGRGEKLFF. The variable domain in full, completed from reference TRBV18 and TRBJ1-4, reads NAGVMQNPRHLVRRRGQEARLRCSPMKGHSHVYWYRQLPEEGLKFMVYLQKENIIDESGMPKERFSAEFPKEGPSILRIQQVVRGDSAAYFCASSPRTGRGEKLFFGSGTQLSVL.